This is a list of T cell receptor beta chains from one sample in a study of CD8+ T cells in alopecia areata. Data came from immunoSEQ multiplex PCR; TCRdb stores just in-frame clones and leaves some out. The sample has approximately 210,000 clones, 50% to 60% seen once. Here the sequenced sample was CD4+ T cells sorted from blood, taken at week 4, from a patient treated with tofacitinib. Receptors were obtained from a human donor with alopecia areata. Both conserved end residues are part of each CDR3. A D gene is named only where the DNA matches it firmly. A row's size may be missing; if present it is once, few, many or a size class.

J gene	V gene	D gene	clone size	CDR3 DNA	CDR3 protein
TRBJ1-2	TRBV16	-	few	TGTGCCAGCAGCCGCCTGACGGGAGGTAACTATGGCTACACCTTC	CASSRLTGGNYGYTF
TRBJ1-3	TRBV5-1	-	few	TGCGCCAGCAGCACGGACGGAGACTTTGGAAACACCATATATTTT	CASSTDGDFGNTIYF
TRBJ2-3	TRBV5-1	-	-	TGCGCCAGCAGCTTGGGGAGGCTAGCCCTCCCAGATACGCAGTATTTT	CASSLGRLALPDTQYF
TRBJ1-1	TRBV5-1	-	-	TGCGCCAGCAGCTTAAGTTTCCTGGGCAGGGGAGCTGAAGCTTTCTTT	CASSLSFLGRGAEAFF
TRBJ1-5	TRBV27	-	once	TGTGCCAGCAGTTTTCCCGGGACATATTATAGCAATCAGCCCCAGCATTTT	CASSFPGTYYSNQPQHF
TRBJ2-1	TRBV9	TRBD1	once	TGTGCCAGCAGCACTCGACAGGGATTACGGGAGCAGTTCTTC	CASSTRQGLREQFF
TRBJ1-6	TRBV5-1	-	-	TGCGCCAGCAGCTTGGCCATGAGGAACTCACCCCTCCACTTT	CASSLAMRNSPLHF
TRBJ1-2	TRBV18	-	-	TGTGCCAGCTCACCCGCACGTGGGATATCGGTTGGCTACACCTTC	CASSPARGISVGYTF
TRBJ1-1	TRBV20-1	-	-	TGCAGTGCTTGGGGGGGAAACGAAGCTTTCTTT	CSAWGGNEAFF
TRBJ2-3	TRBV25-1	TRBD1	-	TGTGCCAGCAGTGTTGAGGCAGGGGGCGGCACAGATACGCAGTATTTT	CASSVEAGGGTDTQYF
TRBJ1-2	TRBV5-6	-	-	TGTGCCAGCAGCCAATGGTCGGTGTACAGGAACTATGGCTACACCTTC	CASSQWSVYRNYGYTF
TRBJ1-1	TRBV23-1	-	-	TGCGCCAGGGGGACTGAAGCTTTCTTT	CARGTEAFF
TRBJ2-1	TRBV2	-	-	TGTGCCAGCAAGGCATACAATGAGCAGTTCTTC	CASKAYNEQFF
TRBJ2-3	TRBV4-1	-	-	TGCGCCAGCAGCCAAGTTCCGCAGGACCCCACAGATACGCAGTATTTT	CASSQVPQDPTDTQYF
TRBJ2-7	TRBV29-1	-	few	TGCAGCGTTGTCGAGGGAAGTCCCTACGAGCAGTACTTC	CSVVEGSPYEQYF
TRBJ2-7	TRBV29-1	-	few	TGCAGCGTTTGTTGGGTCTCCTACGAGCAGTACTTC	CSVCWVSYEQYF
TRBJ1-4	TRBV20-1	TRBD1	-	TGCAGTGCATCATCGACAGGGCCATCTGTGTTT	CSASSTGPSVF
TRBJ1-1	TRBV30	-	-	TGTGCCTGGAGTGTACCAGCCGAAGCTTTCTTT	CAWSVPAEAFF
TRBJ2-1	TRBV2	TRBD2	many	TGTGCCAGCCGGAAACGGGGGGGCCGATATGAGCAGTTCTTC	CASRKRGGRYEQFF
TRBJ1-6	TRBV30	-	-	TGTGCCTGGAGTGTAATAATGACAGTCAATTCACCCCTCCACTTT	CAWSVIMTVNSPLHF